Here is one T cell receptor (beta chain) with its context. The authors sequenced TCR beta from blood CD8+ and CD4+ T cells. Patients with stable or active relapsing-remitting disease, all of them treatment-naive, made up the multiple sclerosis controls. This entry belongs to a study of CD8 T cells in Susac syndrome. When the RNA was reverse transcribed, random hexamers were used with an input of roughly 0.45 to 1 ug. Amplification of TCR beta CDR3 used immunoSEQ multiplex PCR across 54 Vbeta and 13 Jbeta. TCRdb reprocessed the immunoSEQ multiplex PCR reads via MiXCR and lists one record per CDR3 protein. The sample gives some 150,000 distinct CDR3 sequences, 95% of which show up once; approximately 0.15% is in the top ten. CDR3 length: 15 residues. Germline CDR1 and CDR2: MNHEY and SVGEGT. The V and J ends lost 2 bases and 1 base respectively, with 9 bases between them.

The chain links TRBV6-2 or TRBV6-3 to TRBJ1-5; D not certain. The sequenced sample was CD8+ T cells from PBMCs. This receptor was taken from a human donor with multiple sclerosis. The CDR3 sequence is CASSYERQSNQPQHF. The CDR3 bases are TGTGCCAGCAGTTACGAGCGTCAGAGCAATCAGCCCCAGCATTTT.